These T cell receptor beta chains were read from a single sample in a study of T cells in Graves' hyperthyroidism and ophthalmopathy. TCRdb ran MiXCR on the multiplex PCR reads and lists one entry per CDR3 protein. Of about 130,000 distinct CDR3 sequences listed, approximately 20% were seen once; the top ten hold around two thirds. Sequenced material: blood. The receptors come from a woman aged 45-60 years with Graves' hyperthyroidism that later progressed to Graves' ophthalmopathy. The CDR3 runs from the conserved cysteine through the conserved F or W. D genes are given only for firm matches. Some rows have no size entry. The others give once, few or many, or a class for an expanded clone.

abundance	v_gene	d_gene	j_gene	len	CDR3aa	CDR3nt
few	TRBV24-1	TRBD1	TRBJ2-1	15	CATSDPTGQSSGQFF	TGTGCCACCAGTGACCCAACGGGACAGAGTTCAGGGCAGTTCTTC
many	TRBV2	.	TRBJ2-2	14	CASSVRGTTGELFF	TGTGCCAGCAGTGTGAGAGGGACCACCGGGGAGCTGTTTTTT
many	TRBV11-2	.	TRBJ1-4	15	CASSPRGGTNEKLFF	TGTGCCAGCAGCCCGAGGGGTGGGACTAATGAAAAACTGTTTTTT
.	TRBV6-1	.	TRBJ2-7	14	CASSEFPGAGEQYF	TGTGCCAGCAGTGAATTCCCGGGGGCGGGCGAGCAGTACTTC
few	TRBV2	.	TRBJ2-5	13	CANSRDMLETQYF	TGTGCCAACAGTCGTGACATGCTAGAGACCCAGTACTTC
many	TRBV20-1	TRBD2	TRBJ2-1	16	CSAAQNQAGNYNEQFF	TGCAGTGCTGCCCAAAACCAAGCGGGGAACTACAATGAGCAGTTCTTC
few	TRBV30	.	TRBJ1-6	13	CAWRPGTLSPLHF	TGTGCCTGGAGACCCGGGACCCTTTCACCCCTCCACTTT
many	TRBV29-1	.	TRBJ1-1	13	CSVTNSVNTEAFF	TGCAGCGTTACGAACAGTGTGAACACTGAAGCTTTCTTT
many	TRBV7-8	.	TRBJ2-1	15	CASSLAETSGNEQFF	TGTGCCAGCAGCTTAGCGGAAACTAGTGGCAATGAGCAGTTCTTC
many	TRBV30	.	TRBJ2-5	13	CAWSVATQETQYF	TGTGCCTGGAGTGTCGCGACGCAAGAGACCCAGTACTTC
.	TRBV9	TRBD2	TRBJ2-3	15	CASSGSGGNPDTQYF	TGTGCCAGCAGCGGAAGCGGGGGGAACCCAGATACGCAGTATTTT
few	TRBV19	.	TRBJ1-5	15	CASSTRDGGNQPQHF	TGTGCCAGTAGCACCCGGGACGGAGGCAATCAGCCCCAGCATTTT
.	TRBV6-2/TRBV6-3	TRBD1	TRBJ2-3	12	CASSKGDRGQYF	TGTGCCAGCAGTAAAGGGGACAGGGGCCAGTATTTT
many	TRBV2	TRBD1	TRBJ1-5	14	CASSDRGARQPQHF	TGTGCCAGCAGTGACAGGGGGGCGAGGCAGCCCCAGCATTTT
.	TRBV19	.	TRBJ1-1	15	CASRSTGGPVSEAFF	TGTGCCAGTAGATCCACCGGGGGGCCGGTCTCTGAAGCTTTCTTT
many	TRBV6-1	.	TRBJ2-7	16	CASSLRGQLSRFEQYF	TGTGCCAGCAGTCTCCGCGGACAGCTTAGTCGCTTCGAGCAGTACTTC
many	TRBV24-1	.	TRBJ2-2	16	CATSSRGDANTGELFF	TGTGCCACCAGTAGTCGAGGTGACGCGAACACCGGGGAGCTGTTTTTT
many	TRBV6-1	TRBD1	TRBJ2-7	18	CASSENPGGRMGSYEQYF	TGTGCCAGCAGCGAGAACCCAGGGGGCAGGATGGGTTCCTACGAGCAGTACTTC
many	TRBV3-1	.	TRBJ2-1	13	CASSQDPASEQFF	TGTGCCAGCAGCCAAGATCCGGCTAGCGAGCAGTTCTTC
many	TRBV28	.	TRBJ2-5	15	CASSFLGAGMETQYF	TGTGCCAGCAGTTTTCTGGGGGCGGGAATGGAGACCCAGTACTTC
many	TRBV11-2	TRBD1	TRBJ2-1	15	CASSPAGTGGNEQFF	TGTGCCAGCAGCCCAGCCGGAACAGGGGGCAATGAGCAGTTCTTC
many	TRBV12-3/TRBV12-4	.	TRBJ2-7	15	CASSLVERRTYEQYF	TGTGCCAGCAGTTTGGTCGAGCGGAGAACCTACGAGCAGTACTTC
once	TRBV6-9	.	TRBJ2-3	15	CASSYQGSAGATQYF	TGTGCCAGCAGTTACCAGGGAAGCGCCGGCGCTACGCAGTATTTT
.	TRBV19	.	TRBJ1-5	16	CASSPQGKGSNQPQHF	TGTGCCAGTAGTCCGCAGGGGAAAGGAAGCAATCAGCCCCAGCATTTT
.	TRBV6-5	TRBD2	TRBJ2-5	17	CASSYSGGGGGEETQYF	TGTGCCAGCAGTTACTCGGGGGGGGGGGGAGGGGAAGAGACCCAGTACTTC
many	TRBV20-1	.	TRBJ2-7	13	CSARGDSSYEQYF	TGCAGTGCGAGGGGGGATAGCTCCTACGAGCAGTACTTC
many	TRBV6-5	.	TRBJ1-2	13	CASSDSENYGYTF	TGTGCCAGCAGTGACTCGGAAAACTATGGCTACACCTTC
many	TRBV18	.	TRBJ2-3	12	CASSPGGDTQYF	TGTGCCAGCTCACCGGGGGGAGATACGCAGTATTTT
many	TRBV5-5	.	TRBJ2-5	14	CASSLPRGQETQYF	TGTGCCAGCAGCTTGCCGCGGGGTCAAGAGACCCAGTACTTC
once	TRBV20-1	TRBD1	TRBJ1-1	14	CSASPGGINTEAFF	TGCAGTGCTAGTCCAGGGGGAATTAACACTGAAGCTTTCTTT
many	TRBV11-2	.	TRBJ2-7	15	CASSLIPERRHEQYF	TGTGCCAGCAGCTTAATCCCGGAGCGGCGCCACGAGCAGTACTTC
many	TRBV5-8	.	TRBJ2-7	14	CASSLLENSYEQYF	TGTGCCAGCAGCTTGCTTGAGAACTCCTACGAGCAGTACTTC
.	TRBV28	.	TRBJ1-5	17	CASSLLRGGPLWEPQHF	TGTGCCAGCAGTTTATTGAGGGGAGGGCCGCTCTGGGAGCCCCAGCATTTT
few	TRBV4-1	.	TRBJ2-7	13	CASSQDSRYEQYF	TGCGCCAGCAGCCAAGATAGCCGTTACGAGCAGTACTTC
few	TRBV19	.	TRBJ1-2	15	CASTPVGGGSYGYTF	TGTGCCAGTACCCCGGTGGGCGGAGGGAGCTATGGCTACACCTTC
many	TRBV28	.	TRBJ1-2	12	CASSATSYGYTF	TGTGCCAGCAGCGCAACCAGTTATGGCTACACCTTC
few	TRBV6-1	.	TRBJ1-2	13	CASSLGQIYGYTF	TGTGCCAGCAGTCTGGGGCAGATCTATGGCTACACCTTC
many	TRBV12-3/TRBV12-4	.	TRBJ1-5	13	CASSQTAQQPQHF	TGTGCCAGCAGTCAGACAGCTCAACAGCCCCAGCATTTT
few	TRBV20-1	TRBD2	TRBJ2-7	14	CSARRTSGAYEQYF	TGCAGTGCTAGAAGGACTAGCGGGGCCTACGAGCAGTACTTC
.	TRBV6-2/TRBV6-3	.	TRBJ1-4	13	CASRPNANEKLFF	TGTGCCAGCAGGCCGAATGCTAATGAAAAACTGTTTTTT
many	TRBV24-1	TRBD2	TRBJ2-3	15	CATSRGREGFDTQYF	TGTGCCACCAGCAGAGGGCGGGAGGGTTTCGATACGCAGTATTTT
many	TRBV20-1	TRBD2	TRBJ2-3	15	CSASILGRLTDTQYF	TGCAGTGCTAGTATCCTCGGGAGGCTCACAGATACGCAGTATTTT
many	TRBV10-3	TRBD1	TRBJ2-1	15	CAISDVDRGNNEQFF	TGTGCCATCAGTGACGTGGACAGGGGGAACAATGAGCAGTTCTTC